This T cell receptor beta chain appears in the sequencing data of a study of neurological immune-mediated disorders. Volunteers attending a blood bank in Maryland, USA, served as healthy controls. A 10-nucleotide random UMI tagged transcripts in template-switch 5'RACE cDNA synthesis. One entry per CDR3 protein results from TCRdb running MiXCR on the 5' RACE reads. Here the sample spans about 38,000 distinct CDR3 sequences, about 7% being singletons. From germline, CDR1 is SGHAT and CDR2 FQDESV (reference sequence). The V end was cut by 2 bases, the J end by 6 bases, with 10 bases between. The CDR3 is 13 residues long. Whole-study findings and limits: Across subjects, expanded clones had no CDR3 amino acid sequences in common, pointing to private repertoires in all groups.

This clonotype occurred many times. Antigen specificity is unknown. The clonotype was recovered from a man in his forties or fifties in good health. The source material was CD4+ T cells from blood. The J gene is TRBJ1-2, the V gene TRBV11-1, with D possibly being TRBD1 (5 bases). For the CDR3, the DNA is TGTGCCAGCAGCTTAACGGGGCACCATGGCTACACCTTC. It codes for CASSLTGHHGYTF. Full variable domain (remainder filled in from reference TRBV11-1 and TRBJ1-2): EAEVAQSPRYKITEKSQAVAFWCDPISGHATLYWYRQILGQGPELLVQFQDESVVDDSQLPKDRFSAERLKGVDSTLKIQPAELGDSAMYLCASSLTGHHGYTFGSGTRLTVV.